The clone carrying this T cell receptor beta chain has a handful of counts. Its antigen remains unidentified. The data stem from a study of early T cells in non-severe SARS-CoV-2 infection. Across the study: With bulk RNA from unsorted whole blood as input, sequencing yielded unpaired chains.

Unique molecular identifiers (one per individual cDNA molecule) were attached. MiXCR was run by TCRdb on the 5' RACE reads, yielding one entry per CDR3 protein. Of about 110,000 distinct CDR3 sequences listed, approximately 10% are singletons. Overall study results and limits: In VDJdb matching, anti-spike CD8 responses were favored while private and CD4 specificities went missing.

Input material: whole blood. The receptor comes from an adult who was a healthcare worker with PCR-confirmed SARS-CoV-2 infection or an uninfected control (not recorded which).

CDR3 coding DNA: TGCGCCAGCAGTGAGTCTTTTCAAGATACGCAGTATTTT. Its protein is CASSESFQDTQYF. This chain joins TRBV10-2 and TRBJ2-3; no reliable D call. Germline CDR1 is WSHSY and CDR2 is SAAADI. V gave up 0 bases and J gave up 5 bases, with 6 bases separating them. This CDR3 has 13 residues.